The 11 T cell receptor beta chains below were found in one sample sequenced in a study of T cell clonality in common variable immunodeficiency. Sequenced by immunoSEQ multiplex PCR; TCRdb stores in-frame clones only, minus some. This sample has 30,000 or so clones, each found more than once. Sequencing was done on a sample of peripheral blood mononuclear cells. Receptors originate from a person between 18 and 75 years old in good health.

This clone was seen many times. The read stops 3 residues short of the end of the CDR3; the missing end is completed from the germline J gene. V gene TRBV20-1 combines with J gene TRBJ2-7; a possible D gene is TRBD1 (5 bases). Trimming took 2 bases from V and 0 from J, leaving 5 bases between them. The germline gives CDR1 DFQATT, CDR2 SNEGSKA (reference sequence). This CDR3 comprises 12 residues. This chain's CDR3 is CSARQGSYEQYF. The sequenced CDR3 bases are TGCAGTGCTAGACAGGGCTCCTACGAG.

This clone has at least ten counts. The DNA ends 3 residues before the CDR3 does, and the rest of the CDR3 is filled in from the germline J gene. The chain recombines TRBV19 with TRBJ2-7, with 8 bases fitting TRBD2. The CDR3 has 16 residues. Germline CDR1 is LNHDA and CDR2 is SQIVND (reference sequence). The J segment lost 3 bases and the V segment lost 5 bases, leaving 12 bases of the junction unmatched. CDR3 region: CASSPGVAGGIYEQYF. The covered CDR3 bases are TGTGCCAGTAGTCCCGGTGTGGCGGGAGGTATCTACGAG. Supplemented by reference TRBV19 and TRBJ2-7, the full variable domain reads DGGITQSPKYLFRKEGQNVTLSCEQNLNHDAMYWYRQDPGQGLRLIYYSQIVNDFQKGDIAEGYSVSREKKESFPLTVTSAQKNPTAFYLCASSPGVAGGIYEQYFGPGTRLTVT.

This clone appeared many times. The CDR3 end is not reached by the read, which stops 3 residues before it; the germline J gene fills it in. The rearrangement joins TRBV6-1 to TRBJ1-6, with 8 bases identical to TRBD1. Per the germline V gene, CDR1 is MNHNS and CDR2 is SASEGT. The length of the CDR3 is 15 residues. The J segment lost 10 bases and the V segment lost 4 bases, leaving 9 bases of the junction unmatched. The sequenced part of the CDR3 DNA is TGTGCCAGCAGTGTGCGGACAGGGTGGCCATCACCC. The encoded protein is CASSVRTGWPSP. The whole CDR3 protein reads CASSVRTGWPSPLHF.

This clone was seen ten or more times. The read finishes 3 residues shy of the CDR3 end, and the germline J gene is used to complete it. J is TRBJ2-7 and V is TRBV20-1, with TRBD2 identical over 11 bases. CDR1 DFQATT and CDR2 SNEGSKA come from the germline V gene (reference sequence). The CDR3 covers 15 residues. The V and J ends lost 6 bases and 2 bases, in that order; junction bases with no gene match: 9. The CDR3 DNA, read in part, is TGCAGTGCCCAAACTCTAGCGGGGGGAGCCTACGAG. Its translation is CSAQTLAGGAYE. The full CDR3 is CSAQTLAGGAYEQYF.

Ten or more counts support this clone. The read terminates 3 residues before the CDR3 end, so the remaining end is supplied by the germline J gene. This rearrangement joins TRBV20-1 to TRBJ1-1; 9 bases are shared with TRBD1. V lost 2 bases to trimming and J lost 3 bases; unmatched junction nucleotides: 4. CDR3 size: 14 residues. CDR1 is DFQATT and CDR2 is SNEGSKA in the germline V gene (reference sequence). CDR3 DNA, as far as it was read: TGCAGTGCTAGAAAGACAGGGGGAGACACTGAA. As protein: CSARKTGGDTE. The whole CDR3 sequence reads CSARKTGGDTEAFF.

A few counts support this clone. The read stops 3 residues short of the end of the CDR3; the missing end is completed from the germline J gene. The chain employs TRBV6-1 and TRBJ1-2; D not resolved. The CDR3 is 15 residues long. CDR1 MNHNS and CDR2 SASEGT come from the germline V gene. CDR3 sequence: CASSGTSGSTDTYTF. The DNA read from the CDR3 is TGTGCCAGCAGTGGGACTAGCGGGAGCACAGATACC.

In this sample, this clone turned up many times. CDR3 protein: CASNAAEMNTEAFF. The sequenced CDR3 bases are TGTGCCAGCAACGCCGCGGAGATGAACACTGAA. The chain uses TRBV2 and TRBJ1-1; D is ambiguous. The read falls 3 residues short of the CDR3 end, and the missing part is taken from the germline J gene. V was shortened by 7 bases and J by 0 bases, with 12 bases between the two germline ends. The CDR3 sequence is 14 residues long. CDR1 and CDR2 from the germline V gene are SNHLY and FYNNEI.

This clone was seen ten or more times. The missing CDR3 end, 3 residues past where the read stops, is filled in from the germline J gene. The V and J genes are TRBV20-1 and TRBJ1-5; D unclear. CDR3 length: 14 residues. The germline CDR1 and CDR2 sequences are DFQATT and SNEGSKA (reference sequence). Trimming shortened V by 1 base and J by 1 base, and 8 bases separated the two germline ends. This chain's CDR3 is CSARGHGSNQPQHF. CDR3 bases read: TGCAGTGCTAGAGGTCACGGGAGCAATCAGCCC.

On this clone itself: The CDR3 end is not reached by the read, which stops 3 residues before it; the germline J gene fills it in. V gene TRBV5-1 combines with J gene TRBJ2-5; D may be TRBD2 (6 bases). Germline CDR1 SGHRS, CDR2 YFSETQ. CDR3 length: 16 amino acids. CDR3 sequence reads: CASSLGAGMATDTQYF. The covered CDR3 bases are TGCGCCAGCAGCTTGGGTGCGGGGATGGCGACAGATACC.

The table lists this clone with many counts. The CDR3 extends 3 residues past the end of the read, so its final part is completed from the germline J gene. The chain is built from TRBV20-1 and TRBJ2-2; 10 bases line up with TRBD2. Germline loops: CDR1 DFQATT, CDR2 SNEGSKA (reference sequence). Germline trimming cut 6 bases from V and 7 bases from J; bases unmatched to any gene: 8. CDR3 length equals 14 residues. CDR3: CSATLAGASGELFF. The sequenced CDR3 bases are TGCAGTGCAACCCTAGCGGGAGCCAGCGGGGAG.

Only a few counts were recorded for this clone. Sequencing ends 3 residues short of the CDR3 end; the germline J gene provides the rest. This chain uses TRBV6-1 with TRBJ2-4; 7 bases agree with TRBD1. Germline CDR1 is MNHNS and CDR2 is SASEGT. The CDR3 runs to 13 residues. The CDR3 protein is CASSVRQGRGQYF. CDR3 bases read: TGTGCCAGCAGTGTTAGACAGGGTAGGGGT.